These 29 T cell receptor beta chains were sequenced from one sample in a study of blood T cell repertoires in COVID-19. Profiling relied on immunoSEQ multiplex PCR, and the TCRdb table lists in-frame clones only, not all of them. Of 200,000 to 300,000 clones in the sample, around nine tenths were seen once. Sequencing was performed on peripheral blood. These receptors originate from a man aged 25-45 years with COVID-19, enrolled during active disease.

The chain carries TRBV5-4 and TRBJ2-1; D remains unclear. V was pared by 0 bases and J by 0 bases, with 10 bases between. Germline loops: CDR1 SGHNT, CDR2 YYREEE (reference sequence). This CDR3 contains 16 residues. CDR3 DNA: TGTGCCAGCAGCTTGGCGTTGAGGAGCTCCTACAATGAGCAGTTCTTC. It is translated as CASSLALRSSYNEQFF.

This rearrangement joins TRBV27 to TRBJ2-7, with a weak D call TRBD1 (6 bases). Germline V gene data show CDR1 as MNHEY and CDR2 as SMNVEV (reference sequence). The CDR3 has 14 residues. V shed 3 bases and J shed 2 bases, with 11 bases lying between them. CDR3 in DNA: TGTGCCAGCAGTTTTCGGGACACAGCCTACGAGCAGTACTTC. It yields the protein CASSFRDTAYEQYF.

The CDR3 loop is CASSERLQGIGNQPQHF. The CDR3 bases are TGTGCCAGTAGTGAGCGTCTACAGGGAATAGGCAATCAGCCCCAGCATTTT. The rearrangement joins TRBV19 to TRBJ1-5; weak D call: TRBD1 (6 bases). From germline, CDR1 is LNHDA and CDR2 SQIVND (reference sequence). The CDR3 has 17 residues. The V end lost 5 bases, the J end lost 2 bases, and 19 bases lay between the germline ends. Complete variable domain (other parts from reference TRBV19 and TRBJ1-5): DGGITQSPKYLFRKEGQNVTLSCEQNLNHDAMYWYRQDPGQGLRLIYYSQIVNDFQKGDIAEGYSVSREKKESFPLTVTSAQKNPTAFYLCASSERLQGIGNQPQHFGDGTRLSIL.

The chain carries TRBV4-1 and TRBJ2-5; TRBD1 aligns across 9 bases. CDR1 is MGHRA, CDR2 YSYEKL, per germline. V lost 10 bases to trimming and J lost 5 bases; unmatched junction nucleotides: 14. This CDR3 has 15 residues. The DNA for the CDR3 is TGCGCCACAGCACTGACAGGGGGGGTCTGGGAGACCCAGTACTTC. This translates into CATALTGGVWETQYF.

The J gene is TRBJ2-5, the V gene TRBV5-4, with D possibly being TRBD2 (7 bases). The V and J ends lost 4 bases and 1 base respectively, with 14 bases between them. The CDR3 contains 15 residues. Germline V gives CDR1 SGHNT, CDR2 YYREEE (reference sequence). The DNA for the CDR3 is TGTGCCAGCAGCGGGGGGGCGGGGCCCCAAGAGACCCAGTACTTC. This translates into CASSGGAGPQETQYF.

This rearrangement joins TRBV13 to TRBJ2-7; 7 bases align to TRBD1. This CDR3 contains 14 residues. Germline values: CDR1 PRHDT, CDR2 FYEKMQ (reference sequence). The V segment lost 5 bases and the J segment 3 bases; nucleotides outside the gene matches: 7. The CDR3: CASSENRGSYEQYF. Here the CDR3 DNA reads TGTGCCAGCAGCGAAAACAGGGGAAGCTACGAGCAGTACTTC.

The chain uses TRBV14 and TRBJ1-2; no clear D. The germline gives CDR1 SGHDN, CDR2 FVKESK. CDR3 length: 15 residues. Trimming left V 0 bases short and J 1 base short, with 9 bases between. The CDR3 DNA reads TGTGCCAGCAGCCAAGAGGCGGGAGTTAACTATGGCTACACCTTC. It yields the protein CASSQEAGVNYGYTF.

V gene TRBV12-3 or TRBV12-4 combines with J gene TRBJ1-1; a possible D gene is TRBD1 (5 bases). Trimming removed 1 base from V and 6 bases from J, with 6 bases in between. This CDR3 contains 12 residues. In nucleotides, the CDR3 is TGTGCCAGCAGTTTAGGGGGGGCTGAAGCTTTCTTT. It codes for CASSLGGAEAFF.

This rearrangement joins TRBV5-1 to TRBJ1-1; TRBD1 agrees at 9 bases. With V trimmed by 4 bases and J by 4 bases, 5 bases remained unmatched. Germline V lookup: CDR1 SGHRS, CDR2 YFSETQ. There are 14 residues in the CDR3. The CDR3 DNA follows: TGCGCCAGCAGCCCAGGGACAGGGCCCACTGAAGCTTTCTTT. This translates into CASSPGTGPTEAFF.

This clone was seen a handful of times. The chain carries TRBV7-9 and TRBJ1-1; no clear D gene. V shed 6 bases and J shed 5 bases, with 13 bases lying between them. Germline loops: CDR1 SEHNR, CDR2 FQNEAQ (reference sequence). The CDR3 runs to 13 residues. The CDR3 region has the DNA TGTGCCAGCAGTCATAGTGTAGAGACTGAAGCTTTCTTT. Its translation: CASSHSVETEAFF.

The chain couples TRBV7-7 to TRBJ2-7; possibly TRBD1 for D (6 bases). The CDR3 loop spans 17 amino acids. The V and J ends lost 1 base and 0 bases respectively, with 16 bases between them. Germline V gives CDR1 SSHAT, CDR2 FNYEAQ (reference sequence). As DNA, the CDR3 is TGTGCCAGCAGCTTAGACCGGCAGGGGCCGAGCTCCTACGAGCAGTACTTC. Residues: CASSLDRQGPSSYEQYF.

J is TRBJ1-1 and V is TRBV19; the D gene is possibly TRBD1 (6 bases). The V and J ends lost 5 bases and 6 bases respectively, with 16 bases between them. The V gene's germline CDR1 is LNHDA and CDR2 SQIVND (reference sequence). This CDR3 is built from 14 residues. CDR3 nucleotide sequence: TGTGCCAGTAGTTTGGGCAGGGGACCCCCTGAAGCTTTCTTT. As protein: CASSLGRGPPEAFF.

This clone turned up a few times. CDR3: CASSLNRNSPLHF. CDR3 DNA sequence: TGTGCCAGCAGCTTGAACAGGAATTCACCCCTCCACTTT. This sequence joins TRBV5-5 and TRBJ1-6; D is perhaps TRBD1 (5 bases). V lost 1 base and J 7 bases, leaving 6 bases between the germline ends. The germline V gene has CDR1 SGHKS and CDR2 YYEKEE (reference sequence). The CDR3 spans 13 residues.

The rearrangement joins TRBV6-6 to TRBJ1-4; no reliable D call. The CDR3 sequence is 12 residues long. Looked up from germline, CDR1 is MNHNY and CDR2 is SVGAGI (reference sequence). Trimming left V 4 bases short and J 8 bases short, with 8 bases between. DNA of the CDR3: TGTGCCAGCAGTTTCCCGGGGGAAAAACTGTTTTTT. It specifies CASSFPGEKLFF.

V gene TRBV24-1 combines with J gene TRBJ1-2, with D possibly matching TRBD1 (5 bases). This CDR3 has 11 residues. Trimming stripped 1 base from V and 10 bases from J, with 6 bases between. Germline values: CDR1 KGHDR, CDR2 SFDVKD. CDR3 residues: CATSDLGVYTF. In nucleotides, the CDR3 is TGTGCCACCAGTGATTTAGGGGTCTACACCTTC.

To note about this clone: Within the sample, other DNA sequences also encode this same CDR3. The chain has TRBV4-1 and TRBJ2-2; 12 nucleotides match TRBD1. Germline trimming cut 4 bases from V and 1 base from J; bases unmatched to any gene: 7. Germline V lookup: CDR1 MGHRA, CDR2 YSYEKL. The CDR3 is 18 residues long. CDR3 protein: CASSRTGTGGQNTGELFF. Written as DNA, the CDR3 is TGCGCCAGCAGCCGGACGGGGACAGGGGGCCAGAACACCGGGGAGCTGTTTTTT.

The rearrangement joins TRBV6-6 to TRBJ2-3, with D hard to call. This CDR3 has 18 residues. The V and J ends lost 5 bases and 4 bases respectively, with 25 bases between them. Germline CDR1 reads MNHNY; CDR2 reads SVGAGI (reference sequence). The CDR3 region has the DNA TGTGCCAGCAGTCCCCCGTATCTTCTGTCTGTTCCAGCAGATACGCAGTATTTT. It translates to CASSPPYLLSVPADTQYF.

The J gene is TRBJ2-1, the V gene TRBV5-5; tentatively, D is TRBD1 (6 bases). Trimming cost V 4 bases and J 2 bases, with 10 bases left between them. Germline CDR1 SGHKS, CDR2 YYEKEE (reference sequence). This CDR3 comprises 14 residues. The CDR3: CASSDWTAYNEQFF. The CDR3 coding sequence is TGTGCCAGCAGCGACTGGACAGCCTACAATGAGCAGTTCTTC.

The V and J genes are TRBV19 and TRBJ2-7, with D tentatively TRBD1 (6 bases). The CDR3 totals 15 residues. Germline V CDR1 and CDR2: LNHDA, SQIVND (reference sequence). The V gene lost 9 bases and the J gene lost 0 bases, with 18 bases spanning the gap. The CDR3 loop is CARKRGRGHSYEQYF. The CDR3 nucleotides read TGTGCCAGGAAAAGGGGCAGGGGCCACTCCTACGAGCAGTACTTC.

The V call is TRBV3-1 (or the pseudogene TRBV3-2), the J call TRBJ1-5; a weak D match, TRBD1 (5 bases). Germline V gene lookup returns CDR1 LGHDT and CDR2 YNNKEL (reference sequence). Deletions cut 4 bases from V and 0 bases from J, with 10 bases between. The CDR3 runs to 15 residues. As DNA, the CDR3 is TGTGCCAGCAGCCGGACACCATATAGCAATCAGCCCCAGCATTTT. Translating it yields CASSRTPYSNQPQHF.

The gene calls are TRBV5-1 and TRBJ1-1; perhaps TRBD1 as D (6 bases). From germline, CDR1 is SGHRS and CDR2 YFSETQ. The V gene lost 3 bases and the J gene lost 6 bases, with 15 bases spanning the gap. The CDR3 totals 14 residues. The CDR3 loop is CASSWQGFGAEAFF. CDR3 DNA: TGCGCCAGCAGCTGGCAGGGGTTTGGCGCTGAAGCTTTCTTT.

The genes are TRBV13 and TRBJ2-7; 9 bases align to TRBD2. In germline, CDR1 is PRHDT, CDR2 FYEKMQ (reference sequence). The CDR3 runs 17 residues. V lost 5 bases, J lost 0 bases, and 11 bases stayed unmatched. The CDR3 protein is CASSLGGGLALSYEQYF. CDR3 DNA sequence: TGTGCCAGCAGCCTGGGAGGGGGACTAGCCCTCTCCTACGAGCAGTACTTC.

This chain connects TRBV5-4 to TRBJ1-6; 7 nucleotides align to TRBD1. The V segment lost 0 bases and the J segment 7 bases; nucleotides outside the gene matches: 1. The CDR3 contains 14 residues. Germline V CDR1 and CDR2: SGHNT, YYREEE (reference sequence). CDR3 nucleotides: TGTGCCAGCAGCTTGGAGACAGGGAATTCACCCCTCCACTTT. Its translation: CASSLETGNSPLHF.

V and J are TRBV5-6 and TRBJ1-2; D uncertain. The CDR3 is 15 amino acids. Germline V CDR1 and CDR2: SGHDT, YYEEEE. Trimming shortened V by 2 bases and J by 3 bases, and 14 bases separated the two germline ends. CDR3 sequence reads: CASSFESTGYYGYTF. The CDR3 bases are TGTGCCAGCAGCTTTGAGAGTACGGGATACTATGGCTACACCTTC.

In DNA, the CDR3 is TGTGCCAGCAGCGCGGACAGGGCCAGCGGCTACACCTTC. Its translation is CASSADRASGYTF. The chain employs TRBV3-1 (or the pseudogene TRBV3-2) and TRBJ1-2; TRBD1 matches at 8 bases. Germline CDR1 and CDR2: LGHDT and YNNKEL (reference sequence). This CDR3 is built from 13 residues. The V segment lost 5 bases and the J segment 8 bases; nucleotides outside the gene matches: 7.

V usage is TRBV7-9 and J usage is TRBJ1-4; TRBD1 aligns across 7 bases. Germline V CDR1 and CDR2: SEHNR, FQNEAQ (reference sequence). The CDR3 contains 16 residues. The junction had 17 bases not matched to a gene; V was cut back by 3 bases and J by 13 bases. CDR3 loop: CASSFEWDRGRRGLFF. The CDR3 nucleotides are TGTGCCAGCAGCTTCGAGTGGGACAGAGGGCGAAGAGGACTGTTTTTT.

For the CDR3, the DNA is TGTGCCAGTAGTAAAGGGAGCACGCAACAAAAACTGTTTTTT. Translation: CASSKGSTQQKLFF. The chain carries TRBV19 and TRBJ1-4; the D is unclear. Per the germline V gene, CDR1 is LNHDA and CDR2 is SQIVND (reference sequence). Trimming took 4 bases from V and 9 from J, leaving 15 bases between them. The CDR3 extends over 14 amino acids.

The chain employs TRBV4-1 and TRBJ1-5; 7 nucleotides match TRBD1. The CDR3 is made up of 14 amino acids. V dropped 0 bases and J dropped 5; count of bases not matched to a gene: 1. From germline, CDR1 is MGHRA and CDR2 YSYEKL. The CDR3 loop is CASSQETGDQPQHF. In nucleotides, the CDR3 is TGCGCCAGCAGCCAAGAAACAGGGGATCAGCCCCAGCATTTT.

This clone was found once. This rearrangement joins TRBV4-1 to TRBJ1-1; D is unclear. Trimming removed 4 bases at V and 0 bases at J, with 12 bases between. Germline V CDR1 and CDR2: MGHRA, YSYEKL. The CDR3 is 15 amino acids. CDR3 nucleotides: TGCGCCAGCAGCCGTGGCGGGCTTCTGAACACTGAAGCTTTCTTT. Amino acid sequence: CASSRGGLLNTEAFF.